This is a list of T cell receptor beta chains from one sample in a study of human T cells and chemical hapten exposure. Via MiXCR, TCRdb re-called the RACE reads, giving one row per CDR3 protein. This table holds roughly 150,000 distinct CDR3 sequences, approximately 12% found once. This material consisted of whole blood, taken in connection with sensitization to the hapten diphenylcyclopropenone (DPC). These receptors were taken from a woman aged 45-65 years with alopecia areata. Some clones in this sample may be carry-over from other donors' samples. Each CDR3 is given with its conserved first and last residue. Fields, in order: clone size, CDR3 length, D gene, V gene, J gene, CDR3 protein, CDR3 DNA. A D gene is named only where the DNA matches it firmly. Rows may omit the clone size; those that give it use once, few, many or a size class.

>many|16|TRBD1|TRBV12-3/TRBV12-4|TRBJ1-6
CASSRQGSSYNSPLHF
TGTGCCAGCAGCCGACAGGGGAGCTCCTATAATTCACCCCTCCACTTT
>NA|11|TRBD2|TRBV20-1|TRBJ2-5
CRGGDSETQYF
TGCAGGGGGGGGGATTCAGAGACCCAGTACTTC
>NA|12|TRBD2|TRBV28|TRBJ2-1
CASSLELAKQFF
TGTGCCAGCAGTTTAGAACTAGCGAAGCAGTTCTTC
>NA|15|NA|TRBV24-1|TRBJ2-1
CATSDPGLAHNEQFF
TGTGCCACCAGTGATCCCGGGCTAGCCCACAATGAGCAGTTCTTC
>NA|13|NA|TRBV5-4|TRBJ1-2
CASSPRGEAGYTF
TGTGCCAGCAGCCCGAGGGGTGAGGCTGGCTACACCTTC
>many|14|NA|TRBV6-5|TRBJ1-2
CASRGQGPNYGYTF
TGTGCCAGCCGGGGCCAGGGCCCTAACTATGGCTACACCTTC
>few|16|TRBD2|TRBV11-2|TRBJ2-1
CASSSNSGRAQNEQFF
TGTGCCAGCAGCTCTAATAGCGGGAGGGCCCAGAATGAGCAGTTCTTC
>few|15|TRBD1|TRBV20-1|TRBJ1-1
CSASYQGAIGTEAFF
TGCAGTGCTAGTTACCAGGGGGCAATAGGCACTGAAGCTTTCTTT
>few|16|TRBD2|TRBV7-2|TRBJ2-6
CASSPGLAGLANVLTF
TGTGCCAGCAGCCCGGGACTAGCGGGATTGGCCAACGTCCTGACTTTC
>NA|18|NA|TRBV7-8|TRBJ1-3
CASSPSLGGRLLGNTIYF
TGTGCCAGCAGCCCGTCTCTCGGGGGCCGGCTGTTAGGAAACACCATATATTTT
>NA|14|NA|TRBV6-5|TRBJ1-2
CASSSLSANYGYTF
TGTGCCAGCAGTTCCCTATCAGCTAACTATGGCTACACCTTC
>many|13|NA|TRBV5-1|TRBJ1-6
CASSPDHVSPLHF
TGCGCCAGCAGCCCGGATCACGTTTCACCCCTCCACTTT
>NA|14|NA|TRBV18|TRBJ1-1
CASSLKGGASEAFF
TGCGCCAGCTCACTCAAAGGGGGGGCGAGTGAAGCTTTCTTT
>NA|14|NA|TRBV2|TRBJ2-6
CASNRGYGANVLTF
TGTGCCAGCAATCGAGGGTATGGGGCCAACGTCCTGACTTTC
>many|12|NA|TRBV29-1|TRBJ2-5
CSVGPGQETQYF
TGCAGCGTCGGGCCTGGCCAAGAGACCCAGTACTTC
>NA|12|NA|TRBV6-6|TRBJ2-7
CASSYFAYEQYF
TGTGCCAGCAGTTACTTCGCCTACGAGCAGTACTTC
>few|16|NA|TRBV7-6|TRBJ2-7
CASSPHGGLRSYEQYF
TGTGCCAGCAGCCCCCACGGGGGCCTGCGCTCCTACGAGCAGTACTTC